The entry below gives a single TCR beta chain sequence along with its context. Its antigen is not yet known. It has no much larger one-base neighbor in the sample; base qualities were not kept. The donors were healthy, HIV-negative adults with no recently reported acute infections or vaccinations. Every donor was a Caucasian adult residing in Nashville, Tennessee, USA. Magnetic negative selection was used to enrich CD4+ T cells, after which naive cells were positively selected on CD45RA and the negative fraction became the memory subset. After blood collection by leukapheresis, PBMCs were isolated using Ficoll-Histopaque density gradient centrifugation and then cryopreserved in the vapor phase of liquid nitrogen. Analytical flow cytometry was used to check the purity and quantity of each magnetically sorted T cell population. Each sorted fraction had its genomic DNA isolated and then quantified by UV absorbance on a Nanodrop 2000c.

This entry comes from a study of shared clonotypes between healthy human individuals (dated by TCRdb to 2018 to 2020). A note on the overall study: The cohort included a few men and a couple of women between 18 and 49 years of age. For each donor, three plates each were used for CD4 naive and CD4 memory, two plates were used for CD8 naive, and one plate was used for CD8 memory. Between about 0.9 and 8.9 billion PBMCs per donor were obtained by leukapheresis. To increase sequencing depth and limit assay-specific biases, TCR repertoire library preparation and sequencing were carried out by different laboratories using diverse techniques. To estimate repertoire size and how much clonotype sharing occurs between individuals, the study deeply sequenced the blood TCR repertoires of a handful of healthy adults.

The study at large found these results: Sampling was restricted to blood, and TCR repertoires in tissues likely differ from the TCR repertoires found in blood. Larger estimated clonotype richness was generally found for naive subsets than for memory subsets. Clonotypes shared by all four sorted-subset donors showed higher generation probabilities than non-shared clonotypes. Sharing across several donors was observed for approximately 5% of naive CD4, about 4% of naive CD8, 2% to 2.5% of memory CD4, and over 0.3% of memory CD8 clonotypes. Incomplete sequencing was indicated by rarefaction of sorted-subset datasets, despite the large sequencing depth. The genetic and exposure-history diversity represented was limited by the small number of donors. Based on pairwise subsampling, the degree of clonotype sharing among donors was expected to be affected by sequencing depth.

Using the deep immunoSEQ assay, multiplex PCR amplified TCR CDR3 regions from genomic DNA. Extracted genomic DNA from each cell subset was spread evenly across all wells of several immunoSEQ 96-well plates, with each plate serving as a replicate. For sorted subsets, each replicate PCR was loaded with roughly 200 ng genomic DNA, equivalent to some 27,000 T cell genomes. The purified libraries were quantified using a Qubit 3.0 fluorometer, sized with a Bioanalyzer 2100, and then quantified again using the KAPA Library Quantification kit. Each immunoSEQ 96-well plate was sequenced on its own single-read 150-cycle Illumina NextSeq 550 flow cell. Concerning the study's data processing: Because only junctional sequences without quality scores were contained in the immunoSEQ output, filtering matching that applied to full-length reads could not be performed. Sequences were annotated with PyIR, a Python wrapper for IgBLAST v1.9, using IMGT germline references to assign V/J genes and CDR3. Any read was removed if the V/J assignment was weak (E-value above 1e-6), the CDR3 was missing, or the read contained stop codons, out-of-frame junctions, or ambiguous translated residues. V3J clonotypes were defined as sequences sharing an identical inferred V gene, J gene, and CDR3 amino acid sequence. The percentage overlap between two repertoires was calculated by dividing the number of shared unique clonotypes by the size of the smaller repertoire. RTK rarefaction, the Chao1 estimator, and Recon v2.1 estimates of unobserved clonotypes were used to assess repertoire richness. For all TCRbeta clonotypes obtained by the gDNA method from a few donors, generation probabilities were computed with OLGA. The immuneACCESS repertoire file appears here via TCRdb, limited to in-frame rearrangements. These files lack a portion of the clones; in checked studies, under half of the deficit traces to unresolved V genes, and the cause of the others is not known. V and J calls and clone size are copied from that table; D and trimming were computed from the DNA. In this sample the table shows some 2,400,000 clones, under 97% of which occur a single time. The biggest ten clones account for approximately 0.13% of the sample.

Trimming removed 5 bases from V and 9 bases from J; the gene matches leave 5 bases unexplained. The CDR3 holds 13 amino acids from the cysteine to the phenylalanine. The kept DNA is CDR3 alone, 39 bases in frame from the first base. CDR1 and CDR2 were assigned from the germline V gene (reference sequence) as WNHNN and SYGVQD. The sequenced material came from naive CD4+ T cells sorted from blood. Taken with the paper, the label for cell subset or site translates to: CD45RA+ positively selected. The chain is made from TRBV10-1 and TRBJ2-1, with 9 bases in between that match TRBD1. This receptor was identified in a man in his late teens or twenties in good health. In nucleotide form, the sequence is TGCGCCAGCAGTTGGGACAGGGTGGGTGAGCAGTTCTTC. Translated, it reads CASSWDRVGEQFF.